The present entry profiles one TCR beta chain with its context. No antigen is known for it. These data originate in a study of regulatory T cells. Whole-study results and caveats: Restriction of the Treg repertoire varied, most prominent in the two most severe patients. In CD3G deficiency, regulatory T cells had lower Shannon diversity than autologous conventional CD4+ and control regulatory cells. Patient repertoires had restricted TRB V-J pairs and skewed V and J usage, most in Tregs.

The primer mix had 52 TRBV and 13 TRBJ primers. The repertoire was sequenced with immunoSEQ multiplex PCR; TCRdb's copy has only in-frame clones and lacks some. The sample holds 3,500 to 4,500 clones, about 91% seen once. CD4+ cells were sorted into CD25-high CD127-low regulatory cells and CD25-low CD127-high conventional cells. Trimming took 6 bases from V and 3 from J; bases not matched to a gene: 5. The CDR3 consists of 13 residues. Germline loops: CDR1 MNHNS, CDR2 SASEGT. The V call is TRBV6-1, the J call TRBJ2-7; 7 bases fit TRBD2. Sequencing input: CD4+ Tregs sorted from blood. The receptor was isolated from a child aged 2-15 years with CD3G deficiency. The CDR3 DNA reads as TGTGCCAGCAGGGCTAGCGGTCTCTACGAGCAGTACTTC. Its protein product is CASRASGLYEQYF.